This TCR beta chain was sequenced during a study of regulatory T cells in long-lasting Graves disease (dated by TCRdb to about 2021). Study-wide context: Antithyroid drugs had been taken for less than 3 months by newly diagnosed Graves' disease patients. Peripheral blood TCR sequencing and RNA sequencing compared persistent Graves' disease patients with newly diagnosed Graves' disease patients. The study was conducted in China and was registered as a clinical trial. A total of about 35 samples underwent TCR sequencing, from about 13 patients with persistent Graves' disease and approximately 20 patients with newly diagnosed Graves' disease.

The sample holds many counts of this clonotype. This receptor's antigen is unknown. No much larger clonotype is one base removed from it; base qualities were not supplied. Summary of the overall study and its limitations: Only peripheral blood was studied, because thyroid tissue, the primary lesion, was inaccessible. Compared with newly diagnosed patients, persistent Graves' disease patients had lower TCR Shannon entropy and fewer highly expanded clones, which suggests clonal expansion. Preferential use of TRBV28, TRBJ1-2 and TRBJ2-5 was observed in persistent disease, whereas TRBV20-1 and TRBJ2-1 were favored in newly diagnosed disease. As a limitation, the authors acknowledged that the small sample size may reduce accuracy. More public clonotypes were shared among persistent patients (under 3,000) than among newly diagnosed patients (roughly 1,000). Sequencing and analysis were limited to the TCR beta chain.

Library prep was done by multiplex PCR. TCRdb shows the sequencer as Illumina HiSeq 4000. TCR beta libraries were built with iRepertoire HTBI primers and Arm-PCR amplification of CDR3 regions. Gel purification was performed on PCR products prior to sequencing. The source study handled its data this way. Gene usage analysis of CDR3 amino acid clonotypes relied on the roughly 60 TRBV and around 13 TRBJ segments identified across samples. COPE and FqMerger were used to merge the filtered high-quality paired reads into contigs. BLAST was used to align contigs to the IMGT TRBV, TRBD and TRBJ reference genes, and CDR3 was defined following IMGT. Highly expanded clones were defined as clonotypes with a frequency above 0.1%. Shannon entropy was used to measure repertoire diversity, and the Gini coefficient was used to measure V-J evenness. A clonotype was considered public if more than one individual shared it. TCRdb reanalyzed the raw reads on its own, using fastp at Q25 for trimming and MiXCR for clone calling, and kept in-frame beta chains. Rows matching on CDR3 protein sequence are summarized as one entry with the most common DNA and genes. The V and J calls follow TCRdb's processing rather than the paper's. The sample contains some 400,000 distinct CDR3 sequences, under 15% of them found a single time. The top ten constitute 15% to 20% of the sample.

In light of the paper, this sample's time point label describes: newly diagnosed GD, antithyroid drugs for less than 3 months. For both TCR sequencing and RNA sequencing, RNA was extracted from PBMCs in TRIzol. The diagnosis of Graves' disease was made according to American Thyroid Association guidelines. Recruitment of patients was carried out at an endocrinology department in Xi'an, China. Each patient gave roughly 10 milliliters of peripheral blood, collected in an EDTA anticoagulant tube. PBMCs were isolated by Ficoll Paque Plus density gradient separation without further T cell sorting. An Agilent 2100 Bioanalyzer and agarose gel were used to assess RNA quality, and a NanoDrop 2000 was used to measure RNA concentration. V is shortened by 4 bases, J by 4 bases, and the region joining them spans 10 bases. The CDR3, from cysteine to phenylalanine, totals 13 residues. This entry keeps only the CDR3 DNA: 39 bases, framed from base 1.

The sample was also reused in another study, on T cells in Graves' hyperthyroidism and ophthalmopathy. That second publication adds: A patient counted as having stable Graves' hyperthyroidism if no progression to ophthalmopathy occurred over 18 months of follow-up. The hyperthyroidism patients were between 18 and 65 years old and newly diagnosed, with a disease duration of less than 2 months. The study excluded patients with uncontrolled infections, other autoimmune diseases, pregnancy or lactation. Diagnoses were established on the basis of clinical symptoms, serum thyroxine and TRAb, thyroid ultrasound, and orbital computed tomography. For the first round of RT-PCR on the TCR CDR3, the HTBI primer set was used together with the Qiagen OneStep RT-PCR kit. Blood samples also contained most of the expanded thyroid clonotypes (frequency above 0.001), which suggests that blood repertoires may reflect thyroid immune responses. A model built on a 13 V-J signature distinguished ophthalmopathy from stable hyperthyroidism, reaching over 85% sensitivity and under 84% specificity in cross-validation and 80%/75% in testing. In validation, progression to ophthalmopathy was predicted by the model with nearly 71% sensitivity and around 75% specificity, a median of 6.5 months before onset. To identify distinguishing TCR V-J signatures, a discovery cohort of 100 or so patients was used, comprising 40 to 45 with Graves' ophthalmopathy and around 57 with stable Graves' hyperthyroidism. An independent validation cohort of fewer than 20 hyperthyroidism patients and 17 patients who later progressed to ophthalmopathy tested prospective prediction of ophthalmopathy. For training and testing, the 100 or so patients in the discovery cohort were randomly divided in a 7:3 ratio. In six Graves' hyperthyroidism patients, the study also compared T-cell repertoires from thyroid tissue with T-cell repertoires from blood. Following sampling, methimazole starting at 30 mg daily was given to hyperthyroidism patients, and high-dose intravenous methylprednisolone was given to ophthalmopathy patients. The libraries were constructed in a second round of multiplex PCR and then size-selected and purified. Libraries were sequenced paired-end with 100 bp reads on an Illumina HiSeq2000. Raw data were processed with SOAPnuke, discarding reads with adapters, uncalled bases, mean Phred below 15, or no exact constant-primer or identifier match. COPE v1.2.5 was used to merge the high-quality paired reads, and each unique nucleotide sequence was defined as a clonotype. MiTCR v1.1 was used to align clonotypes to the IMGT TRBV, TRBD and TRBJ reference segments. Only V-J combinations with frequency above 0.0001, covering 99% to 99.2% of repertoires, were analysed. A TCS score was defined as the ratio between F50 (clonal expansion) and ExV (chaos), using BLOSUM62-based TCRdist between CDR3 peptides within each V-J. Welch's t-statistics and random forest reduced roughly 540 V-J features to 13, which were used in a naive Bayes classifier (R e1071). No statistical method was used to fix the sample size in advance, and group allocation was not hidden from the investigators. The paper describes TCR Vbeta CDR3 sequencing of about 140 peripheral blood samples, made up of some 40 ophthalmopathy patients, some 76 hyperthyroidism patients and 17 progressor patients.

The clonotype comes from a woman in her twenties or thirties with Graves disease. Donor details come from another sample of the same person, matched by shared clones. Sequenced material: peripheral blood mononuclear cells (PBMCs), taken at new diagnosis, from a patient treated with antithyroid drugs. The sequence links TRBV12-3 or TRBV12-4 to TRBJ1-2; the D gene is perhaps TRBD1, from 5 matching bases. The CDR3 reads CASSSNRLYGYTF. The DNA sequence is given as TGTGCCAGCAGTTCGAACAGGCTCTATGGCTACACCTTC.